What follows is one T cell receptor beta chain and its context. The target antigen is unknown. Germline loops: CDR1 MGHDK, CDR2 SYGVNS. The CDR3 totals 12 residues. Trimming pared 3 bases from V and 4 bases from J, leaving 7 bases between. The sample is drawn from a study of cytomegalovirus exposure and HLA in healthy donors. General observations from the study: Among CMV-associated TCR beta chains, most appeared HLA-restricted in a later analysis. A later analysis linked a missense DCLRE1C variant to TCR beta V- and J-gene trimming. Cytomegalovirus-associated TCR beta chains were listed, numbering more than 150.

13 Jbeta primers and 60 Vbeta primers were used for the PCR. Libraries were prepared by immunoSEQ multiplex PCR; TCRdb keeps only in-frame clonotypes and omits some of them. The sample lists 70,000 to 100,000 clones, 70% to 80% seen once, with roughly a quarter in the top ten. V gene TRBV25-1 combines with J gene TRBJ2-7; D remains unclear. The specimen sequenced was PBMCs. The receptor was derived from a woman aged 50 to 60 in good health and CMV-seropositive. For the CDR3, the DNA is TGTGCCAGCAGTGACCGCTATTACGAGCAGTACTTC. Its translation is CASSDRYYEQYF.